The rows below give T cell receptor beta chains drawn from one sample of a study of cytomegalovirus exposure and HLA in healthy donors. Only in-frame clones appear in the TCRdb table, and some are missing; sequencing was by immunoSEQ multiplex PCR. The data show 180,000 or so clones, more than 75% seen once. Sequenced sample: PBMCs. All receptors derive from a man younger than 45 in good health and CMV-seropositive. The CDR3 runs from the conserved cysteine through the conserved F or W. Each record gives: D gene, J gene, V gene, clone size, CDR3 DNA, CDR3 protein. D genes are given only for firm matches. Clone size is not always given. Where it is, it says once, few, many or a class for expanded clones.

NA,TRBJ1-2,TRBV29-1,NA,TGCAGCGTTGCCCTCCGGGGGCCGAGGGGTAACTATGGCTACACCTTC,CSVALRGPRGNYGYTF
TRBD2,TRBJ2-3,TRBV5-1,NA,TGCGCCAGCAGCTTGACCCCTAGCGGGAGCCCAGGTACGCAGTATTTT,CASSLTPSGSPGTQYF
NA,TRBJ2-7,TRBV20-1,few,TGCAGTGCTAGCGCCGCTTACGAGCAGTACTTC,CSASAAYEQYF
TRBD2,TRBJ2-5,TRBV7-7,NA,TGTGCCAGCAGCTCTTACGGGGGGACCGAAGAGACCCAGTACTTC,CASSSYGGTEETQYF
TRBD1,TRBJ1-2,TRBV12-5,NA,TGTGCTAGTGGGCCTGACAGGGGGAACTATGGCTACACCTTC,CASGPDRGNYGYTF
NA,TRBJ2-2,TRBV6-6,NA,TGTGCCAGCAGTTACGAGAGTGCGGGCACCGGGGAGCTGTTTTTT,CASSYESAGTGELFF
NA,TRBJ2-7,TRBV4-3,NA,TGCGCCAGCAGCCAAGATAGGGTCGGGGGAGCTTCCTACGAGCAGTACTTC,CASSQDRVGGASYEQYF
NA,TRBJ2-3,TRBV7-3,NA,TGTGCCAGCAGCTCCACCGGGGCCCCAGATACGCAGTATTTT,CASSSTGAPDTQYF
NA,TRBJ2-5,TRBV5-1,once,TGCGCCAGCAGCGAGGGAGAGACCCAGTACTTC,CASSEGETQYF
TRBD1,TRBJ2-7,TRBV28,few,TGTGCCAGCAGCAACAGGGGTCCGGGGGAGCAGTACTTC,CASSNRGPGEQYF
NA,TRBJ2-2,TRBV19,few,TGTGCCAGTATTGGACAAAACACCGGGGAGCTGTTTTTT,CASIGQNTGELFF
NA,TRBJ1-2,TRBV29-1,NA,TGCAGCGTTCGGCAGGGCGGCAACTATGGCTACACCTTC,CSVRQGGNYGYTF
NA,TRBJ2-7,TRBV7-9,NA,TGTGCCAGCAGCTCAACCCGTTGGGGGGGGGCCTTCTCTTACGAGCAGTACTTC,CASSSTRWGGAFSYEQYF
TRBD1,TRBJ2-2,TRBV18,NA,TGTGCCAGCTCACCATCGAGGGACAGGGTTTTAGGCGGGGAGCTGTTTTTT,CASSPSRDRVLGGELFF
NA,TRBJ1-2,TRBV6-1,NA,TGTGCCAGCAGCCCCACAGGGCCTACCTATGGCTACACCTTC,CASSPTGPTYGYTF
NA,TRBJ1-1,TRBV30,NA,TGTGCCTGGAGTGTGGGACAAATGAACACTGAAGCTTTCTTT,CAWSVGQMNTEAFF
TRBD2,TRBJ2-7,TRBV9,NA,TGTGCCAGCAGCCCCGGACTAGCGGGGTCGTCCTACGAGCAGTACTTC,CASSPGLAGSSYEQYF
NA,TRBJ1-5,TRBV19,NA,TGTGCCAGTAGTTCGACTGGGGGCAATCAGCCCCAGCATTTT,CASSSTGGNQPQHF
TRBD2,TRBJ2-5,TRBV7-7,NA,TGTGCTAGCAGCTCCTTAATCGCGGGAGGTGAGACCCAGTACTTC,CASSSLIAGGETQYF
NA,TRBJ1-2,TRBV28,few,TGTGCCAGCAGTCCTGCTGCCTCCTATGGCTACACCTTC,CASSPAASYGYTF
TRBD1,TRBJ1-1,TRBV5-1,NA,TGCGCCAGCAGCCTAGGACAGGGATTTGATTTGTTGAACACTGAAGCTTTCTTT,CASSLGQGFDLLNTEAFF
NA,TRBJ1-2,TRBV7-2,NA,TGTGCCAGCAGCTTGGGCAGGGTTTCTTATGGCTACACCTTC,CASSLGRVSYGYTF
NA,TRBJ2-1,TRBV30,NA,TGTGCCGCGTTAACCCAGGTTTCCTACAATGAGCAGTTCTTC,CAALTQVSYNEQFF
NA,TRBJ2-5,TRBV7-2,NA,TGTGCCAGCAGCCTAGTGGTGCAAGAGACCCAGTACTTC,CASSLVVQETQYF
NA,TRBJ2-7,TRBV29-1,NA,TGCAGCGTTGAAGAAGGACAGAGCTACGAGCAGTACTTC,CSVEEGQSYEQYF
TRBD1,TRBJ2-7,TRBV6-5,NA,TGTGCCAGCAGTTCCCCAGGGGGCGCGTTATACGAGCAGTACTTC,CASSSPGGALYEQYF
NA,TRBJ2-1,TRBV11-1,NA,TGTGCCAGCAGCAAGAGAAGGGAGCAGTTCTTC,CASSKRREQFF
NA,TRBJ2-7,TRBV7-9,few,TGTGCCAGCAGCTTTGGATCGGACGCCTACGAGCAGTACTTC,CASSFGSDAYEQYF
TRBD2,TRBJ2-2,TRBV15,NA,TGTGCCACCAGCAGACCTACCACTAGCGGGATGATGGGGGAGCTGTTTTTT,CATSRPTTSGMMGELFF
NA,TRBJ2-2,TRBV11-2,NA,TGTGCCTATTTAGGGGGACTAATCACCGGGGAGCTGTTTTTT,CAYLGGLITGELFF
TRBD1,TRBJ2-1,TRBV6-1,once,TGTGCCAGCAGTGCCGGACAGGGGGGAAAGACTGCCTACAATGAGCAGTTCTTC,CASSAGQGGKTAYNEQFF
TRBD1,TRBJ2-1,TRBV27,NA,TGTGCCAGCCGATTGCGAGTCCGGGACAGCTACAATGAGCAGTTCTTC,CASRLRVRDSYNEQFF
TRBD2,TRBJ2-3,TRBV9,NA,TGTGCCAGCAGCGTAGTTGGACTAGCGGGGGAGGATACGCAGTATTTT,CASSVVGLAGEDTQYF
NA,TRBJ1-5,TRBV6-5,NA,TGTGCCAGCAGTGTACGACAGGCCAATCAGCCCCAGCATTTT,CASSVRQANQPQHF
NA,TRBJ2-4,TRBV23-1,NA,TGCGCCAGCGGCCCTACTACCCGGAGGGGGGTTCTAGCCAAAAACATTCAGTACTTC,CASGPTTRRGVLAKNIQYF
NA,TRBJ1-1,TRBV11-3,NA,TGTGCCAGCAGCCTTCGGTTCCGGACGGAGAACACTGAAGCTTTCTTT,CASSLRFRTENTEAFF
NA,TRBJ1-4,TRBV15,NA,TGTGCCACCAGCAGAGCCAGGGCTGAAAAACTGTTTTTT,CATSRARAEKLFF
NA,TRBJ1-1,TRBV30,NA,TGTGCCTGGAGCGAAAGATACACTGAAGCTTTCTTT,CAWSERYTEAFF
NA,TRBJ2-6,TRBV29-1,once,TGCAGCGTGACCCTCGGCTCTGGGGCCAACGTCCTGACTTTC,CSVTLGSGANVLTF
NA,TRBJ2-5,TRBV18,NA,TGTGCCAGCTCACGAGCCCAGGGATCCCAAGAGACCCAGTACTTC,CASSRAQGSQETQYF
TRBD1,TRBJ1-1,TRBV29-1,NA,TGCAGCGTTGAGAACAGGGGGGAGAACACTGAAGCTTTCTTT,CSVENRGENTEAFF
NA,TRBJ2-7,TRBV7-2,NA,TGTGCCAGCAGCTTGACCTCAGGGGCCGTTCAGTACTTC,CASSLTSGAVQYF
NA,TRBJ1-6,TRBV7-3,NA,TGTGCCAGCAGCTTATACGGGAGCCAGTTTAATTCACCCCTCCACTTT,CASSLYGSQFNSPLHF
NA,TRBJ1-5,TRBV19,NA,TGTGCCAGTGGACGGTCCTTAACTCAAGCCCAGCATTTT,CASGRSLTQAQHF
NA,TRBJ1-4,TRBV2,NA,TGTGCCAGCGGACAACAGGGCCACCCGACTGCGAAACTGTTTTTT,CASGQQGHPTAKLFF
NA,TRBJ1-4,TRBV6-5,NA,TGTGCCTCTAGTCGGGCCAAGGCTGAAAAACTGTTTTTT,CASSRAKAEKLFF
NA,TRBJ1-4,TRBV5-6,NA,TGTGCCAGCAGCTTGGGTAGAGGCAGGGACCTCTTT,CASSLGRGRDLF
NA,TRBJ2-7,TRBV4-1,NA,TGCGCCAGCAGCCACTACGGACGCTCCTACGAGCAGTACTTC,CASSHYGRSYEQYF
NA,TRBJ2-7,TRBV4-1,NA,TGCGCCAGCAGCCAAGGAGAACTGACACAGCACGAGCAGTACTTC,CASSQGELTQHEQYF
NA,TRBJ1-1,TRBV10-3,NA,TGTGCCATCAGCGAATGGGACGGAAACACTGAAGCTTTCTTT,CAISEWDGNTEAFF
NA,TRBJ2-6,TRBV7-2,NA,TGTGCCAGCAGCCCCCAGGGGACGAGAAGTGGGGCCAACGTCCTGACTTTC,CASSPQGTRSGANVLTF
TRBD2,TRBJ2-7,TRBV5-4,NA,TGTGCCAGCAGCAGACCCGGACTAGCGGGGACCTACGAGCAGTACTTC,CASSRPGLAGTYEQYF
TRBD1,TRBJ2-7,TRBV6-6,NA,TGTGCCAGCAGTCAAGGGGACAGGGAGGGCGAGCAGTACTTC,CASSQGDREGEQYF
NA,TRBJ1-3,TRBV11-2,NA,TGTGCCAGCAGCTCCTCGACAGGATCTGGAAACACCATATATTTT,CASSSSTGSGNTIYF
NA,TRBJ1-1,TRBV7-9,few,TGTGCCAGCAGCTACCACACCCCCGGCGAAGCTTTCTTT,CASSYHTPGEAFF
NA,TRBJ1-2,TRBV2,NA,TGTGCCAGCAGGGGTTTCGTTCAGTATGGCTACACCTTC,CASRGFVQYGYTF